The 15 T cell receptor beta chains presented below share a single source sample, sequenced in a study of patients and donors after allogeneic stem cell transplantation. One entry per CDR3 protein results from TCRdb running MiXCR on the RT-PCR reads. In the table there are approximately 160,000 distinct CDR3 sequences, over 25% of which are singletons. The sample taken for sequencing was blood, either unsorted or a sorted T cell fraction (not recorded which). Source of these receptors: a human donor who was either an allogeneic HSCT recipient or a stem cell or donor lymphocyte infusion donor (not recorded which). It is not recorded whose cells these are; they may come from a transplant donor.

This chain joins TRBV7-9 and TRBJ2-2; maybe TRBD2 (5 bases). The CDR3 has 15 amino acids. Trimming pared 0 bases from V and 2 bases from J, leaving 7 bases between. From germline, CDR1 is SEHNR and CDR2 FQNEAQ (reference sequence). The chain's CDR3 is CASSLARGNTGELFF. Here the CDR3 DNA reads TGTGCCAGCAGCTTAGCTCGGGGAAACACCGGGGAGCTGTTTTTT.

The chain uses TRBV10-3 and TRBJ1-4; 7 bases line up with TRBD1. Germline V gene data show CDR1 as ENHRY and CDR2 as SYGVKD. The CDR3 covers 14 residues. V shed 4 bases, J shed 4 bases, and the junction held 3 bases outside the gene matches. For the CDR3, the DNA is TGTGCCATCAGTGGGGACAGACTTAATGAAAAACTGTTTTTT. Translating it yields CAISGDRLNEKLFF.

This clonotype was detected many times. The chain couples TRBV6-5 to TRBJ1-6; weak D call: TRBD1 (5 bases). This CDR3 comprises 13 residues. The V gene lost 5 bases and the J gene lost 8 bases, with 10 bases spanning the gap. From germline, CDR1 is MNHEY and CDR2 SVGAGI. This CDR3 is CASSTQGYSPLHF. The CDR3 bases are TGTGCCAGCAGTACCCAGGGTTATTCACCCCTCCACTTT.

This clonotype was counted between two and nine times. The rearrangement joins TRBV4-2 to TRBJ2-7; D might be TRBD1 or TRBD2, each matching 5 bases. Trimming removed 0 bases at V and 2 bases at J, with 14 bases between. This CDR3 is built from 16 residues. Germline V gene sequence: CDR1 LGHNA, CDR2 YNFKEQ. The CDR3 sequence is CASSQEIEGLPYEQYF. DNA for the CDR3: TGTGCCAGCAGCCAAGAGATCGAGGGGCTCCCCTACGAGCAGTACTTC.

The chain carries TRBV7-9 and TRBJ2-7, with 7 bases matching TRBD1. The germline CDR1 and CDR2 sequences are SEHNR and FQNEAQ (reference sequence). This CDR3 comprises 12 residues. J gave up 10 bases and V 3 bases, and 6 bases lay outside the gene matches. The DNA of the CDR3 is TGTGCCAGCAGCTTGGGACAGCAACTACAGTACTTC. The encoded protein is CASSLGQQLQYF. Using reference TRBV7-9 and TRBJ2-7 for the parts outside the CDR3, the full variable domain is DTGVSQNPRHKITKRGQNVTFRCDPISEHNRLYWYRQTLGQGPEFLTYFQNEAQLEKSRLLSDRFSAERPKGSFSTLEIQRTEQGDSAMYLCASSLGQQLQYFGPGTRLTVT.

This clonotype turned up a few times. The genes are TRBV11-1 and TRBJ1-2; D not resolved. The CDR3 is 14 residues long. The germline V gene has CDR1 SGHAT and CDR2 FQDESV (reference sequence). The V gene lost 2 bases and the J gene lost 4 bases, with 11 bases spanning the gap. The CDR3: CASSLSRRRYGYTF. The CDR3 DNA follows: TGTGCCAGCAGCTTAAGTCGCAGGCGCTATGGCTACACCTTC.

This clonotype showed up just a few times. The chain couples TRBV7-8 to TRBJ1-1; no reliable D call. The germline gives CDR1 SGHVS, CDR2 FQNEAQ. The CDR3 length is 15 residues. Trimming pared 3 bases from V and 3 bases from J, leaving 14 bases between. The CDR3 nucleotides read TGTGCCAGCAGCTTGAACTACGAAGTGTACACTGAAGCTTTCTTT. It translates to CASSLNYEVYTEAFF.

This clonotype was seen more than once but under ten times. The genes are TRBV6-2 or TRBV6-3 and TRBJ2-7; TRBD2 is a possible D gene (5 bases). This CDR3 has 13 residues. Looked up from germline, CDR1 is MNHEY and CDR2 is SVGEGT. V shed 5 bases and J shed 2 bases, with 10 bases lying between them. The CDR3 is CASSRTGTYEQYF. In nucleotides, the CDR3 is TGTGCCAGCAGTAGGACTGGGACCTACGAGCAGTACTTC.

This clonotype was detected only a few times. The rearrangement joins TRBV7-9 to TRBJ2-7; TRBD2 matches at 11 bases. Per the germline V gene, CDR1 is SEHNR and CDR2 is FQNEAQ (reference sequence). CDR3 size: 15 residues. Trimming took 2 bases from V and 4 from J; bases not matched to a gene: 4. The CDR3 coding sequence is TGTGCCAGCAGCTTACTGGGACTAGCGGCGTACGAGCAGTACTTC. Amino acids: CASSLLGLAAYEQYF. The complete variable domain, with remaining parts taken from reference TRBV7-9 and TRBJ2-7, reads DTGVSQNPRHKITKRGQNVTFRCDPISEHNRLYWYRQTLGQGPEFLTYFQNEAQLEKSRLLSDRFSAERPKGSFSTLEIQRTEQGDSAMYLCASSLLGLAAYEQYFGPGTRLTVT.

The CDR3 spells CACPRNYGYTF. The CDR3 coding sequence is TGTGCCTGTCCAAGGAACTATGGCTACACCTTC. The rearrangement links TRBV30 to TRBJ1-2; D is unresolved. The CDR3 loop spans 11 amino acids. CDR1 is GTSNPN, CDR2 SVGIG, per germline (reference sequence). V was cut by 6 bases and J by 2 bases, with 7 bases left in between.

The chain links TRBV10-2 to TRBJ2-3, with TRBD2 matching over 13 bases. After removal of 5 bases from V and 6 bases from J, the junction contained 5 bases not matched to a gene. The germline gives CDR1 WSHSY, CDR2 SAAADI. This CDR3 is built from 15 residues. CDR3 sequence: CASSWTSGSVDTQYF. The CDR3 DNA follows: TGCGCCAGCAGTTGGACTAGCGGGAGCGTGGATACGCAGTATTTT.

The rearrangement links TRBV7-2 to TRBJ2-5; 8 bases map to TRBD1. The CDR3 is 15 amino acids. Per germline, CDR1 SGHTA and CDR2 FQGNSA. Trimming removed 5 bases from V and 5 bases from J; junction bases left unmatched: 10. CDR3 in amino acids: CASSTWTGLIETQYF. CDR3 sequence (DNA): TGTGCCAGCAGCACCTGGACAGGGTTGATCGAGACCCAGTACTTC.

The chain is built from TRBV20-1 and TRBJ1-2; D ambiguous. With 0 bases removed from V and 4 bases from J, the gap between germline ends came to 12 bases. Germline values: CDR1 DFQATT, CDR2 SNEGSKA (reference sequence). The CDR3 runs to 14 residues. DNA of the CDR3: TGCAGTGCTAGAGATTTAGGGTTCAGCTATGGCTACACCTTC. This codes for CSARDLGFSYGYTF.

This clonotype showed up just once. The chain uses TRBV19 and TRBJ1-1, with D tentatively TRBD1 (6 bases). This CDR3 spans 14 amino acids. CDR1 LNHDA and CDR2 SQIVND come from the germline V gene (reference sequence). V lost 8 bases to trimming and J lost 5 bases, with 18 bases between them. This CDR3 reads CASGTGFGYTEAFF. CDR3 DNA sequence: TGTGCCAGTGGTACAGGGTTTGGCTATACTGAAGCTTTCTTT.

The chain has TRBV5-1 and TRBJ1-1, with D hard to call. The CDR3 is made up of 14 amino acids. With 0 bases removed from V and 3 bases from J, the gap between germline ends came to 9 bases. Germline-derived CDR1 and CDR2 are SGHRS and YFSETQ. This chain's CDR3 is CASSLADLYTEAFF. The CDR3 DNA sequence: TGCGCCAGCAGCTTGGCGGATCTCTACACTGAAGCTTTCTTT.